The present T cell receptor (beta chain) was sequenced within a study of blood T cell repertoires in COVID-19. Study-wide background: The United States, Italy and Spain supplied acute and convalescent COVID-19 samples. T cells, B-cell-depleted T cells, or PBMCs provided the cDNA or gDNA that served as material.

TCRdb keeps only in-frame clones here, not all; method: immunoSEQ multiplex PCR. Of about 230,000 clones in the sample, around 84% are singletons; the top ten hold about 9.9%. Patients in Seattle were enrolled during active infection, then followed longitudinally. This CDR3 has 16 residues. The ends lost 1 base at V and 2 bases at J; junction bases unmatched: 7. Germline CDR1 is LGHDT and CDR2 is YNNKEL (reference sequence). The sequencing sample was made of peripheral blood. The chain has TRBV3-1 (or the pseudogene TRBV3-2) and TRBJ1-2; 7 positions match TRBD1. This clonotype originated in a man in his fifties or sixties with COVID-19, enrolled during active disease. CDR3 protein: CASSQGPGGINYGYTF. The DNA of the CDR3 is TGTGCCAGCAGCCAAGGACCAGGGGGGATAAACTATGGCTACACCTTC.